The entry below gives a single TCR beta chain sequence along with its context. Its antigen is not known. Germline loops: CDR1 WNHNN, CDR2 SYGVQD (reference sequence). The CDR3 contains 13 residues. V was pared by 4 bases and J by 1 base, with 6 bases between. The authors ran the immunoSEQ assay, v3.0, at survey level. Data came from immunoSEQ multiplex PCR; TCRdb stores just in-frame clones and leaves some out. The sample lists about 21,000 clones, around 82% seen once, with over 6.5% in the top ten. The data derive from a study of long-term antiretroviral therapy in people with HIV. Study-wide results and limits: ART preceded a rise in diversity that nonetheless stayed lower than in transplant donor controls.

The sequence derives from a man aged 45-65 years with HIV. J is TRBJ2-3 and V is TRBV10-1; D is perhaps TRBD1 (6 bases). The sample consisted of unsorted PBMCs, taken at the start of antiretroviral therapy. This chain's CDR3 is CASSGQGTDTQYF. The CDR3 nucleotides are TGCGCCAGCAGTGGACAGGGCACAGATACGCAGTATTTT.